This T cell receptor beta chain stems from a study of blood T cell repertoires in COVID-19. TCRdb's table, derived via immunoSEQ multiplex PCR, lists solely in-frame clones and lacks some. The profile shows under 200,000 clones, 88% of them singletons. Germline assignment: CDR1 SGHTA and CDR2 FQGTGA. CDR3 length: 16 residues. The J segment lost 2 bases and the V segment lost 5 bases, leaving 9 bases of the junction unmatched. The receptor's source is a man aged 18 to 29 with active or convalescent COVID-19. Sequencing was done on a sample of peripheral blood. This sequence joins TRBV7-3 and TRBJ2-3; 8 positions agree with TRBD2. CDR3 protein: CASSPNSGGLTDTQYF. The CDR3 nucleotides are TGTGCCAGCAGCCCCAACAGCGGGGGCCTCACAGATACGCAGTATTTT.